This passage covers 2 T cell receptor beta chains from one sample sequenced in a study of control samples from healthy donors and cancer patients (TCRdb year 2020). The library was prepared using the immunoSEQ multiplex PCR assay. TCRdb provides this immuneACCESS table in a form limited to in-frame rearrangements. Some clones are lacking; in checked studies, under half of them reflect an unresolved V gene, and why the rest are absent is not known. This sample has about 170,000 clones in its table, and 88% of those were observed once. Jointly, the top ten make up roughly 5% of the sample. Sequencing was carried out using blood. These receptors were obtained from a woman aged 30 to 39 in good health.

This sequence joins TRBV4-1 and TRBJ2-3, with D possibly being TRBD1 (5 bases). The germline V gene encodes CDR1 MGHRA and CDR2 YSYEKL. This CDR3 contains 14 residues. Between the trimmed V and J ends, which lost 4 bases and 6 bases, there was a span of 14 bases. The CDR3 region is CASSLPQGADTQYF. The CDR3 DNA is TGCGCCAGCAGCCTCCCACAAGGGGCGGATACGCAGTATTTT.

This clone has more than one count but fewer than ten. The sample contains more than one DNA sequence encoding this CDR3. V gene TRBV2 combines with J gene TRBJ2-3, with 12 bases that match TRBD2. The ends lost 4 bases at V and 4 bases at J; junction bases unmatched: 6. CDR1 and CDR2 (germline): SNHLY, FYNNEI. The CDR3 has 16 residues. CDR3: CASSVTSGGAADTQYF. CDR3 DNA sequence: TGTGCCAGCAGTGTGACTAGCGGGGGAGCGGCAGATACGCAGTATTTT.